Listed below are T cell receptor beta chains from one sample, sequenced in a study of blood T cell repertoires in COVID-19. Measured with immunoSEQ multiplex PCR; TCRdb has only the in-frame clones, and not every one. This table has 150,000 to 250,000 clones, 70% to 85% appearing once. Material for sequencing was peripheral blood. Receptors originate from a human donor with acute or convalescent COVID-19. The donor label of this sample is uncertain. Each CDR3 is given with its conserved first and last residue. The order of the fields is clone size, D gene, CDR3 length, J gene, V gene, CDR3 protein, CDR3 DNA. D genes are given only for firm matches. Only part of the rows carry a size: once, few, many, or a class if the clone is expanded.

clone_size: once; d_call: NA; cdr3_length: 13; j_call: TRBJ1-2; v_call: TRBV27; cdr3_aa: CASSLHRGGNYTF; cdr3_nt: TGTGCCAGCAGTTTACACAGAGGGGGAAACTACACCTTC
clone_size: NA; d_call: NA; cdr3_length: 15; j_call: TRBJ2-1; v_call: TRBV19; cdr3_aa: CASRLALSSYNEQFF; cdr3_nt: TGTGCCAGTAGGCTAGCCCTAAGCTCCTACAATGAGCAGTTCTTC
clone_size: NA; d_call: NA; cdr3_length: 14; j_call: TRBJ1-1; v_call: TRBV10-3; cdr3_aa: CATSGGQTNTEAFF; cdr3_nt: TGTGCCACCTCGGGCGGACAGACGAACACTGAAGCTTTCTTT
clone_size: NA; d_call: TRBD2; cdr3_length: 17; j_call: TRBJ2-3; v_call: TRBV19; cdr3_aa: CASTSLGAGVGIDTQYF; cdr3_nt: TGTGCCAGTACCTCTCTCGGAGCGGGAGTCGGGATAGATACGCAGTATTTT
clone_size: NA; d_call: TRBD2; cdr3_length: 16; j_call: TRBJ2-7; v_call: TRBV7-8; cdr3_aa: CASSLGWSSGAYEQYF; cdr3_nt: TGTGCCAGCAGCTTAGGGTGGTCTAGCGGGGCCTACGAGCAGTACTTC
clone_size: NA; d_call: TRBD2; cdr3_length: 13; j_call: TRBJ2-7; v_call: TRBV5-4; cdr3_aa: CATGTSGRSEQYF; cdr3_nt: TGTGCCACCGGGACTAGCGGGAGGAGCGAGCAGTACTTC
clone_size: NA; d_call: NA; cdr3_length: 13; j_call: TRBJ2-2; v_call: TRBV19; cdr3_aa: CASIGGNTGELFF; cdr3_nt: TGTGCCAGTATCGGGGGGAACACCGGGGAGCTGTTTTTT
clone_size: NA; d_call: NA; cdr3_length: 14; j_call: TRBJ2-3; v_call: TRBV29-1; cdr3_aa: CSARRQGNTDTQYF; cdr3_nt: TGCAGCGCGCGGAGGCAGGGGAACACAGATACGCAGTATTTT
clone_size: NA; d_call: TRBD2; cdr3_length: 16; j_call: TRBJ2-1; v_call: TRBV7-2; cdr3_aa: CASSLERDYYYNEQFF; cdr3_nt: TGTGCCAGCAGCTTAGAGAGGGACTACTACTACAATGAGCAGTTCTTC
clone_size: NA; d_call: TRBD1; cdr3_length: 13; j_call: TRBJ1-2; v_call: TRBV7-8; cdr3_aa: CASSYDRGYGYTF; cdr3_nt: TGTGCCAGCAGCTACGACAGGGGCTATGGCTACACCTTC
clone_size: NA; d_call: TRBD1; cdr3_length: 14; j_call: TRBJ1-2; v_call: TRBV27; cdr3_aa: CASSLGGQGFGYTF; cdr3_nt: TGTGCCAGCAGTTTAGGGGGACAGGGGTTTGGCTACACCTTC
clone_size: NA; d_call: TRBD1; cdr3_length: 15; j_call: TRBJ1-5; v_call: TRBV10-3; cdr3_aa: CAISEGQGRDQPQHF; cdr3_nt: TGTGCCATCAGTGAGGGACAGGGTCGCGATCAGCCCCAGCATTTT
clone_size: NA; d_call: TRBD2; cdr3_length: 16; j_call: TRBJ2-2; v_call: TRBV10-3; cdr3_aa: CAISGLAGGLTGELFF; cdr3_nt: TGTGCCATCAGCGGACTAGCGGGAGGGCTCACCGGGGAGCTGTTTTTT
clone_size: NA; d_call: NA; cdr3_length: 16; j_call: TRBJ2-1; v_call: TRBV19; cdr3_aa: CASSIGRGRSANEQFF; cdr3_nt: TGTGCCAGTAGTATAGGGAGGGGCCGTAGCGCCAATGAGCAGTTCTTC
clone_size: NA; d_call: TRBD1; cdr3_length: 15; j_call: TRBJ2-7; v_call: TRBV29-1; cdr3_aa: CSVEEPGQMGYEQYF; cdr3_nt: TGCAGCGTTGAAGAACCGGGACAGATGGGCTACGAGCAGTACTTC
clone_size: NA; d_call: TRBD1; cdr3_length: 18; j_call: TRBJ1-1; v_call: TRBV19; cdr3_aa: CAKRVRARRGQQNTEAFF; cdr3_nt: TGTGCCAAAAGGGTTAGGGCTCGAAGGGGACAGCAGAACACTGAAGCTTTCTTT
clone_size: NA; d_call: TRBD1; cdr3_length: 15; j_call: TRBJ1-2; v_call: TRBV4-2; cdr3_aa: CASSQDFGTGYGYTF; cdr3_nt: TGTGCCAGCAGCCAAGATTTTGGGACAGGGTATGGCTACACCTTC
clone_size: NA; d_call: NA; cdr3_length: 12; j_call: TRBJ1-1; v_call: TRBV28; cdr3_aa: CASRDRGGEAFF; cdr3_nt: TGTGCCAGCAGAGATAGGGGCGGTGAAGCTTTCTTT
clone_size: NA; d_call: NA; cdr3_length: 15; j_call: TRBJ1-6; v_call: TRBV19; cdr3_aa: CASRNLQGINSPLHF; cdr3_nt: TGTGCCAGTAGGAATCTCCAGGGAATTAATTCACCCCTCCACTTT
clone_size: NA; d_call: TRBD2; cdr3_length: 16; j_call: TRBJ2-7; v_call: TRBV7-3; cdr3_aa: CASSLSLLSGSYEQYF; cdr3_nt: TGTGCCAGCAGCTTATCTCTCCTTAGCGGGAGCTACGAGCAGTACTTC
clone_size: NA; d_call: NA; cdr3_length: 14; j_call: TRBJ2-2; v_call: TRBV30; cdr3_aa: CAWSSRANTGELFF; cdr3_nt: TGTGCCTGGAGTTCCAGGGCGAACACCGGGGAGCTGTTTTTT
clone_size: NA; d_call: TRBD1; cdr3_length: 14; j_call: TRBJ1-6; v_call: TRBV7-9; cdr3_aa: CASSRTGDNSPLHF; cdr3_nt: TGTGCCAGCAGCCGGACAGGGGATAATTCACCCCTCCACTTT
clone_size: few; d_call: NA; cdr3_length: 15; j_call: TRBJ2-5; v_call: TRBV7-3; cdr3_aa: CASSLGRSGGETQYF; cdr3_nt: TGTGCCAGCAGCTTAGGTAGATCCGGTGGAGAGACCCAGTACTTC
clone_size: NA; d_call: NA; cdr3_length: 16; j_call: TRBJ2-2; v_call: TRBV1; cdr3_aa: CTSSHPSLAGTGELFF; cdr3_nt: TGCACCAGCAGCCATCCAAGTCTAGCGGGCACCGGGGAGCTGTTTTTT
clone_size: NA; d_call: NA; cdr3_length: 14; j_call: TRBJ2-3; v_call: TRBV19; cdr3_aa: CASSIPGSTDTQYF; cdr3_nt: TGTGCCAGTAGTATCCCGGGATCCACAGATACGCAGTATTTT
clone_size: NA; d_call: TRBD2; cdr3_length: 17; j_call: TRBJ2-1; v_call: TRBV5-8; cdr3_aa: CASSLGTSGSRSNEQFF; cdr3_nt: TGTGCCAGCAGCCTCGGGACTAGCGGGAGTAGATCGAATGAGCAGTTCTTC
clone_size: NA; d_call: TRBD1; cdr3_length: 14; j_call: TRBJ1-5; v_call: TRBV5-1; cdr3_aa: CASSPRGGNQPQHF; cdr3_nt: TGCGCCAGCAGCCCCAGGGGGGGCAATCAGCCCCAGCATTTT
clone_size: NA; d_call: NA; cdr3_length: 15; j_call: TRBJ1-6; v_call: TRBV2; cdr3_aa: CASSGASSYNSPLHF; cdr3_nt: TGTGCCAGCAGTGGTGCGAGCTCCTATAATTCACCCCTCCACTTT
clone_size: few; d_call: TRBD2; cdr3_length: 16; j_call: TRBJ2-3; v_call: TRBV7-3; cdr3_aa: CASSRGLAGVTDTQYF; cdr3_nt: TGTGCCAGCAGCAGAGGACTAGCGGGAGTCACAGATACGCAGTATTTT
clone_size: few; d_call: TRBD1; cdr3_length: 15; j_call: TRBJ1-4; v_call: TRBV5-8; cdr3_aa: CASSRGTGGGEKLFF; cdr3_nt: TGTGCCAGCAGCCGAGGGACAGGGGGAGGAGAAAAACTGTTTTTT
clone_size: NA; d_call: NA; cdr3_length: 12; j_call: TRBJ1-2; v_call: TRBV6-2/TRBV6-3; cdr3_aa: CASSWTDYGYTF; cdr3_nt: TGTGCCAGCAGTTGGACAGACTATGGCTACACCTTC
clone_size: once; d_call: NA; cdr3_length: 15; j_call: TRBJ2-7; v_call: TRBV7-2; cdr3_aa: CASSLGPGGFREQYF; cdr3_nt: TGTGCCAGCAGCTTAGGCCCCGGGGGATTTCGCGAGCAGTACTTC
clone_size: few; d_call: TRBD1; cdr3_length: 15; j_call: TRBJ2-7; v_call: TRBV25-1; cdr3_aa: CASSGETGGVYEQYF; cdr3_nt: TGTGCCAGCAGTGGAGAGACAGGGGGCGTTTACGAGCAGTACTTC
clone_size: NA; d_call: NA; cdr3_length: 13; j_call: TRBJ1-6; v_call: TRBV25-1; cdr3_aa: CASSPEGFSPLHF; cdr3_nt: TGTGCCAGCAGCCCCGAGGGCTTTTCACCCCTCCACTTT
clone_size: once; d_call: TRBD1; cdr3_length: 14; j_call: TRBJ1-5; v_call: TRBV19; cdr3_aa: CASSIGQGVQPQHF; cdr3_nt: TGTGCCAGTAGTATAGGACAGGGCGTTCAGCCCCAGCATTTT
clone_size: NA; d_call: NA; cdr3_length: 12; j_call: TRBJ2-5; v_call: TRBV29-1; cdr3_aa: CSVEQLEETQYF; cdr3_nt: TGCAGCGTTGAACAACTAGAGGAGACCCAGTACTTC
clone_size: once; d_call: NA; cdr3_length: 15; j_call: TRBJ1-6; v_call: TRBV5-1; cdr3_aa: CASAQDSSYNSPLHF; cdr3_nt: TGCGCCAGCGCCCAGGATAGCTCCTATAATTCACCCCTCCACTTT
clone_size: NA; d_call: NA; cdr3_length: 12; j_call: TRBJ1-1; v_call: TRBV3-1/TRBV3-2; cdr3_aa: CASSRGGGEAFF; cdr3_nt: TGTGCCAGCAGCCGAGGGGGGGGAGAAGCTTTCTTT
clone_size: NA; d_call: TRBD1; cdr3_length: 16; j_call: TRBJ2-3; v_call: TRBV5-1; cdr3_aa: CASSLAAAGGWDTQYF; cdr3_nt: TGCGCCAGCAGCTTGGCCGCGGCAGGGGGCTGGGATACGCAGTATTTT
clone_size: NA; d_call: TRBD1; cdr3_length: 15; j_call: TRBJ1-3; v_call: TRBV7-2; cdr3_aa: CASIPGGAAGNTIYF; cdr3_nt: TGTGCCAGCATCCCAGGGGGCGCAGCTGGAAACACCATATATTTT
clone_size: NA; d_call: NA; cdr3_length: 13; j_call: TRBJ1-1; v_call: TRBV7-9; cdr3_aa: CASSDRLNTEAFF; cdr3_nt: TGTGCCAGCTCCGATCGGTTGAACACTGAAGCTTTCTTT
clone_size: NA; d_call: TRBD2; cdr3_length: 16; j_call: TRBJ2-1; v_call: TRBV11-3; cdr3_aa: CASSFVGGAGGNEQFF; cdr3_nt: TGTGCCAGCAGCTTTGTGGGAGGTGCGGGAGGAAATGAGCAGTTCTTC
clone_size: NA; d_call: NA; cdr3_length: 13; j_call: TRBJ1-1; v_call: TRBV18; cdr3_aa: CASSRRGLTEAFF; cdr3_nt: TGTGCCAGCTCAAGACGCGGGTTGACTGAAGCTTTCTTT
clone_size: NA; d_call: TRBD1; cdr3_length: 16; j_call: TRBJ2-2; v_call: TRBV18; cdr3_aa: CASSPQGQANTGELFF; cdr3_nt: TGTGCCAGCTCACCACAAGGACAGGCGAACACCGGGGAGCTGTTTTTT
clone_size: NA; d_call: NA; cdr3_length: 14; j_call: TRBJ2-5; v_call: TRBV5-5; cdr3_aa: CASSRQGRVETQYF; cdr3_nt: TGTGCCAGCTCAAGACAGGGGAGGGTTGAGACCCAGTACTTC
clone_size: once; d_call: NA; cdr3_length: 14; j_call: TRBJ2-3; v_call: TRBV2; cdr3_aa: CASSLGQSTDTQYF; cdr3_nt: TGTGCCAGCAGCCTCGGACAGTCGACAGATACGCAGTATTTT
clone_size: NA; d_call: NA; cdr3_length: 14; j_call: TRBJ2-5; v_call: TRBV7-8; cdr3_aa: CASSLAGDFGAQYF; cdr3_nt: TGTGCCAGCAGCTTAGCCGGAGACTTCGGGGCCCAGTACTTC
clone_size: NA; d_call: NA; cdr3_length: 15; j_call: TRBJ2-1; v_call: TRBV5-1; cdr3_aa: CASSRAGATYNEQFF; cdr3_nt: TGCGCCAGCAGCAGGGCTGGGGCAACCTACAATGAGCAGTTCTTC
clone_size: NA; d_call: TRBD2; cdr3_length: 15; j_call: TRBJ2-1; v_call: TRBV4-1; cdr3_aa: CASSQEAGVHNEQFF; cdr3_nt: TGCGCCAGCAGCCAAGAAGCGGGGGTCCACAATGAGCAGTTCTTC
clone_size: NA; d_call: NA; cdr3_length: 14; j_call: TRBJ1-1; v_call: TRBV7-9; cdr3_aa: CASSLAGENTEAFF; cdr3_nt: TGTGCCAGCAGCTTAGCAGGGGAGAACACTGAAGCTTTCTTT